The next 29 T cell receptor beta chains were all read from a single sample in a study of beta chain features in type 1 diabetes. Notes on the study in general: In every one of the four CD4+ subsets, TCRB CDR3s were moderately but significantly shorter in Type 1 diabetes patients.

The antigens for these receptors are not known. Every isolated RNA sample was fully reverse transcribed, so sequencing captured expressed TCRB transcripts. Data came from immunoSEQ multiplex PCR; TCRdb stores just in-frame clones and leaves some out. The sample has approximately 130,000 clones, 15% to 20% seen once; the top ten hold around 2.5%. The sample comprised central memory CD4+ T cells from blood. All receptors come from a man younger than 35 with type 1 diabetes.

This clone was seen more than once but under ten times. This rearrangement joins TRBV30 to TRBJ2-7; unclear D gene. The CDR3 is 14 residues long. V lost 0 bases and J 0 bases, leaving 9 bases between the germline ends. Germline assignment: CDR1 GTSNPN and CDR2 SVGIG (reference sequence). This CDR3 is CAWSVFPGSYEQYF. CDR3 sequence (DNA): TGTGCCTGGAGTGTATTCCCGGGCTCCTACGAGCAGTACTTC.

This clone was picked up a small number of times. CDR3 residues: CASSLGQETQYF. The CDR3 DNA reads as TGTGCCAGCAGCTTAGGTCAAGAGACCCAGTACTTC. J is TRBJ2-5 and V is TRBV11-2; the D is unclear. Germline V gene sequence: CDR1 SGHAT, CDR2 FQNNGV. The CDR3 runs 12 residues. The ends were cut back, 1 base at V and 2 bases at J, with 2 bases in the middle.

There are many counts of this clone. The chain employs TRBV28 and TRBJ1-1; 8 bases map to TRBD1. This CDR3 has 15 residues. V gave up 6 bases and J gave up 7 bases; unmatched junction bases: 13. Germline loops: CDR1 MDHEN, CDR2 SYDVKM. CDR3 nucleotides: TGTGCCAGCAGCTCCTCCGGGACAGGATTTCGTGAAGCTTTCTTT. This sequence encodes CASSSSGTGFREAFF.

The chain carries TRBV7-3 and TRBJ2-1, with 7 positions matching TRBD2. CDR1 and CDR2 (germline): SGHTA, FQGTGA. The CDR3 totals 13 residues. V shed 5 bases and J 8 bases; nucleotides not matched to a gene: 6. CDR3 amino acids: CASSPLGGDEQFF. DNA of the CDR3: TGTGCCAGCAGCCCCTTGGGGGGGGATGAGCAGTTCTTC.

The chain carries TRBV25-1 and TRBJ2-1; 11 positions match TRBD2. With V trimmed by 7 bases and J by 7 bases, 9 bases remained unmatched. This CDR3 contains 15 residues. CDR1 and CDR2 (germline): MGHDK, SYGVNS. In DNA form, the CDR3 reads TGTGCCAGCACCTTTAGCGGGGGGGCAGTAAATGAGCAGTTCTTC. Translated, it gives CASTFSGGAVNEQFF.

This clone was picked up a small number of times. V is TRBV19 and J is TRBJ2-2, with D possibly being TRBD2 (6 bases). Trimming took 4 bases from V and 9 from J, leaving 15 bases between them. CDR3 length equals 14 residues. Germline CDR1 and CDR2: LNHDA and SQIVND (reference sequence). CDR3 protein: CASSTPGERRELFF. In DNA form, the CDR3 reads TGTGCCAGTAGTACCCCGGGAGAAAGAAGGGAGCTGTTTTTT.

The chain combines TRBV2 with TRBJ2-1; the match to TRBD1 covers 12 bases. Germline-derived CDR1 and CDR2 are SNHLY and FYNNEI. CDR3 size: 15 residues. The J segment lost 8 bases and the V segment lost 5 bases, leaving 7 bases of the junction unmatched. This CDR3 reads CASSMRDRGRHEQFF. The CDR3 DNA reads as TGTGCCAGCAGTATGCGGGACAGGGGGCGGCATGAGCAGTTCTTC.

The chain combines TRBV27 with TRBJ1-5; D ambiguous. CDR1 and CDR2 from the germline V gene are MNHEY and SMNVEV (reference sequence). The CDR3 loop spans 16 amino acids. The ends were cut back, 3 bases at V and 4 bases at J, with 16 bases in the middle. The CDR3 DNA reads TGTGCCAGCAGTTTTGTGGGGAAGGGCACAAATCAGCCCCAGCATTTT. Translation gives CASSFVGKGTNQPQHF.

The chain recombines TRBV7-3 with TRBJ2-6; a possible D gene is TRBD1 (5 bases). The CDR3 loop spans 15 amino acids. V lost 4 bases and J 0 bases, leaving 7 bases between the germline ends. Germline V gives CDR1 SGHTA, CDR2 FQGTGA. CDR3 nucleotides: TGTGCCAGCAGCTCCGACAGCTCTGGGGCCAACGTCCTGACTTTC. Translating gives CASSSDSSGANVLTF.

The chain carries TRBV30 and TRBJ2-4; TRBD1 might be the D (5 bases). CDR3 length equals 15 residues. Trimming left V 0 bases short and J 6 bases short, with 15 bases between. CDR1 is GTSNPN and CDR2 is SVGIG in the germline V gene (reference sequence). The CDR3 nucleotides are TGTGCCTGGAGTGTAGAGGCAGGGTCCGGAAACATTCAGTACTTC. Residues: CAWSVEAGSGNIQYF.

A few counts support this clone. The chain links TRBV30 to TRBJ2-7; D is undetermined. CDR1 GTSNPN and CDR2 SVGIG come from the germline V gene (reference sequence). The CDR3 has 15 amino acids. With 4 bases removed from V and 2 bases from J, the gap between germline ends came to 18 bases. DNA for the CDR3: TGTGCCTGGACAAGGAAGGACGGAGCTCCCTACGAGCAGTACTTC. Protein product: CAWTRKDGAPYEQYF.

The sample holds a few counts of this clone. Other DNA sequences in this specimen translate into the identical CDR3. The gene calls are TRBV18 and TRBJ2-7, with TRBD1 as a possible D gene (5 bases). Trimming pared 1 base from V and 2 bases from J, leaving 6 bases between. This CDR3 is 13 amino acids long. CDR1 is KGHSH, CDR2 LQKENI, per germline. As DNA, the CDR3 is TGTGCCAGCTCACCACAGGGGACCTACGAGCAGTACTTC. This codes for CASSPQGTYEQYF.

The genes are TRBV4-1 and TRBJ1-2, with D tentatively TRBD1 (5 bases). V was shortened by 0 bases and J by 2 bases, with 16 bases between the two germline ends. The CDR3 runs to 17 residues. Germline-derived CDR1 and CDR2 are MGHRA and YSYEKL. CDR3: CASSQDDSELFNYGYTF. Written as DNA, the CDR3 is TGCGCCAGCAGCCAAGACGACAGCGAACTCTTCAACTATGGCTACACCTTC.

This clone was picked up many times. The chain couples TRBV28 to TRBJ2-4, with D perhaps TRBD1 (6 bases). The V gene lost 6 bases and the J gene lost 6 bases, with 15 bases spanning the gap. This CDR3 region has 14 residues. The germline V gene has CDR1 MDHEN and CDR2 SYDVKM. The CDR3 bases are TGTGCCAGCAGCTCAAAAGCAGGGGCAAACATTCAGTACTTC. Its protein is CASSSKAGANIQYF.

V gene TRBV29-1 combines with J gene TRBJ1-2; D is unresolved. CDR1 and CDR2 from the germline V gene are SQVTM and ANQGSEA. V shed 4 bases and J shed 4 bases, with 10 bases lying between them. The CDR3 is made up of 12 amino acids. CDR3 bases: TGCAGCGTTGGCCAGCAAGTCTATGGCTACACCTTC. This translates into CSVGQQVYGYTF.

The genes are TRBV7-2 and TRBJ2-5; a weak D match, TRBD2 (5 bases). CDR1 and CDR2 (germline): SGHTA, FQGNSA. Deletions cut 5 bases from V and 5 bases from J, with 18 bases between. This CDR3 has 15 residues. The chain's CDR3 is CASSPSPGWRETQYF. The CDR3 DNA follows: TGTGCCAGCAGCCCTAGCCCGGGATGGCGGGAGACCCAGTACTTC.

The chain is built from TRBV5-6 and TRBJ1-2; D ambiguous. The germline V gene has CDR1 SGHDT and CDR2 YYEEEE. CDR3 length: 12 amino acids. Trimming shortened V by 4 bases and J by 6 bases, and 10 bases separated the two germline ends. CDR3 in amino acids: CASSRRTDGYTF. DNA of the CDR3: TGTGCCAGCAGCCGTAGGACGGATGGCTACACCTTC.

The sample holds a few counts of this clone. The chain carries TRBV13 and TRBJ2-1; 9 bases fit TRBD1. V was pared by 2 bases and J by 7 bases, with 6 bases of the junction left unmatched. The CDR3 sequence is 15 residues long. Germline values: CDR1 PRHDT, CDR2 FYEKMQ (reference sequence). The CDR3 DNA follows: TGTGCCAGCAGCTTAACGAGACAGGGGGGTAATGAGCAGTTCTTC. Translating it yields CASSLTRQGGNEQFF. Supplemented by reference TRBV13 and TRBJ2-1, the full variable domain reads AAGVIQSPRHLIKEKRETATLKCYPIPRHDTVYWYQQGPGQDPQFLISFYEKMQSDKGSIPDRFSAQQFSDYHSELNMSSLELGDSALYFCASSLTRQGGNEQFFGPGTRLTVL.

V usage is TRBV7-8 and J usage is TRBJ2-2; D unresolved. The CDR3 covers 14 residues. Trimming shortened V by 5 bases and J by 1 base, and 8 bases separated the two germline ends. Germline V gene sequence: CDR1 SGHVS, CDR2 FQNEAQ. The CDR3 DNA reads as TGTGCCAGCAGCCCCCGGGTGAACACCGGGGAGCTGTTTTTT. This codes for CASSPRVNTGELFF.

There are a few counts of this clone. The chain joins TRBV19 to TRBJ2-2; tentatively, D is TRBD2 (5 bases). Trimming took 8 bases from V and 0 from J, leaving 13 bases between them. Germline V gene data show CDR1 as LNHDA and CDR2 as SQIVND (reference sequence). CDR3 length: 15 residues. In DNA, the CDR3 is TGTGCCAGTTCTAGAAGCGGCCCGAACACCGGGGAGCTGTTTTTT. It codes for CASSRSGPNTGELFF.

The V and J genes are TRBV29-1 and TRBJ1-5; D not resolved. The V end lost 6 bases, the J end lost 3 bases, and 12 bases lay between the germline ends. Germline V CDR1 and CDR2: SQVTM, ANQGSEA. This CDR3 is built from 13 residues. The DNA for the CDR3 is TGCAGCGTAATAGCGCAATCCAATCAGCCCCAGCATTTT. This sequence encodes CSVIAQSNQPQHF.

Only a few counts were recorded for this clone. The gene calls are TRBV5-1 and TRBJ2-3; TRBD1 matches at 12 bases. The CDR3 loop spans 17 amino acids. V lost 0 bases and J lost 4; bases outside the gene matches: 6. The V gene's germline CDR1 is SGHRS and CDR2 YFSETQ. Here the CDR3 DNA reads TGCGCCAGCAGCTTGGCCCCGGGACAGGGGGCCGCAGATACGCAGTATTTT. Its protein is CASSLAPGQGAADTQYF.

V gene TRBV9 combines with J gene TRBJ1-2; 8 bases fit TRBD1. The CDR3 is 16 residues long. The ends lost 6 bases at V and 8 bases at J; junction bases unmatched: 18. Germline V CDR1 and CDR2: SGDLS, YYNGEE. CDR3 in DNA: TGTGCCAGCATCTCACCCTCTGGGCAGGGGGCGAAAGGCTACACCTTC. It yields the protein CASISPSGQGAKGYTF.

This clone was seen more than once but under ten times. J is TRBJ2-7 and V is TRBV9; the D is unclear. The CDR3 is 14 residues long. Germline V gene data show CDR1 as SGDLS and CDR2 as YYNGEE. V lost 3 bases and J 6 bases, leaving 16 bases between the germline ends. The CDR3, as DNA: TGTGCCAGCAGCGCTAGACCGGACCCCGGCGAGCAGTACTTC. Translated: CASSARPDPGEQYF.

About this clone: A much bigger clone sits one base away, suggesting this may be a read error. V is TRBV30 and J is TRBJ1-5; no reliable D call. Germline V gene sequence: CDR1 GTSNPN, CDR2 SVGIG (reference sequence). CDR3 length: 14 residues. V lost 3 bases, J lost 4 bases, and 13 bases lay in between. CDR3 sequence reads: CAWRVGTGNQPQHF. Written as DNA, the CDR3 is TGTGCCTGGAGGGTAGGAACCGGGAATCAGCCCCAGCATTTT.

This chain links TRBV30 with TRBJ1-1, with D perhaps TRBD1 (5 bases). The germline V and J ends were trimmed by 3 bases and 0 bases, with 20 bases remaining between them. This CDR3 region has 17 residues. The germline V gene has CDR1 GTSNPN and CDR2 SVGIG (reference sequence). The CDR3 loop reads CAWRGVQVGRLNTEAFF. DNA of the CDR3: TGTGCCTGGAGAGGAGTTCAGGTGGGACGCTTGAACACTGAAGCTTTCTTT.

J is TRBJ1-4 and V is TRBV30; 7 bases fit TRBD1. V gave up 5 bases and J gave up 8 bases; unmatched junction bases: 11. Germline-derived CDR1 and CDR2 are GTSNPN and SVGIG (reference sequence). CDR3 length: 14 residues. CDR3 loop: CAWVQGDGEEKLFF. The CDR3 nucleotides are TGTGCCTGGGTCCAGGGGGATGGAGAGGAAAAACTGTTTTTT.

The chain carries TRBV6-5 and TRBJ1-6; 9 bases are shared with TRBD1. With V trimmed by 6 bases and J by 9 bases, 9 bases remained unmatched. CDR1 and CDR2 (germline): MNHEY, SVGAGI. The CDR3 sequence is 15 residues long. The DNA for the CDR3 is TGTGCCAGCAGCCCCAGGACAGGGGCGCGTTCACCCCTCCACTTT. This codes for CASSPRTGARSPLHF.

This chain joins TRBV2 and TRBJ2-7; TRBD2 agrees at 9 bases. Germline assignment: CDR1 SNHLY and CDR2 FYNNEI. After removal of 1 base from V and 4 bases from J, the junction contained 2 bases not matched to a gene. There are 14 residues in the CDR3. The CDR3 loop is CASSEGLAGYEQYF. In DNA form, the CDR3 reads TGTGCCAGCAGTGAAGGGCTAGCGGGATACGAGCAGTACTTC.